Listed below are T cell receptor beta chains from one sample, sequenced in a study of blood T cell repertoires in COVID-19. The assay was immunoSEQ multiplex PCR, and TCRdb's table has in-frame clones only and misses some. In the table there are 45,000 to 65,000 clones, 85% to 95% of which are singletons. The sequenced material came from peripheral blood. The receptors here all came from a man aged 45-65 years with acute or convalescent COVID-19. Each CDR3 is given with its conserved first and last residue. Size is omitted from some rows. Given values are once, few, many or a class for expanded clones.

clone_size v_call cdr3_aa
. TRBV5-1 CASSLERTTGNTIYF
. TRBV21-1 CASIIPDSCNYGYTF
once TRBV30 CAWSVRTGTGGFYEQYF
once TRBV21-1 CASSKVRGAVGNTIYF
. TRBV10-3 CAISEIGGNQPQHF
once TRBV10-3 CAISGGLALDTGELFF
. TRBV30 CAWSSIRTSGSLNEQFF
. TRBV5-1 CASSYGLAGTDTQYF
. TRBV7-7 CASSLLGAGGETQYF
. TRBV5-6 CASSPRDRPYGYTF
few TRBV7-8 CASQAGLQGPNSPLHF
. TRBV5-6 CASSLERQGPSTDTQYF
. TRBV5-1 CASGPGQGNTEAFF
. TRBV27 CASSLTAGGYEQYF
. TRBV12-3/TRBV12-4 CASRTNLEDTQYF
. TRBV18 CASSPLGQGNNQPQHF
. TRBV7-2 CASSMTGFTDTQYF
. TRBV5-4 CASSFFNQANSPLHF
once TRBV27 CASSTTSGNSYEQYF
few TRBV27 CASSLGGSYEQYF
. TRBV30 CAWETGNNSPLHF
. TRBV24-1 CATSDTGGGTDTQYF
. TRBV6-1 CASSEEGGLGQPQHF
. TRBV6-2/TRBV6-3 CASSDRTSGRATDTQYF
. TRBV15 CATSRVGTGTLTSGYTF
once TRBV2 CASSPRTVSYEQYF
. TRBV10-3 CATGQMGTDTQYF
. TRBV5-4 CASRGTSGSQETQYF
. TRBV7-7 CASSPVGAGTQETQYF
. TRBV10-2 CASSAGLVEQYF
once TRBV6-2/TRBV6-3 CASSRTGFVGELFF
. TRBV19 CASKGSWGQADF
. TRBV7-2 CASSHPGLAGGVNEQFF
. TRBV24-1 CATSDRPGGQGATEQYF
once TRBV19 CASSPGTGGLANEKLFF
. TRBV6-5 CASSHSGGTDTQYF
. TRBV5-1 CASSLAAGQGSPLHF
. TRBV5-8 CASSFRGGTEAFF
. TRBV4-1 CASSQRRASTDTQYF